This T cell receptor beta chain is from a study of T cells in Graves' hyperthyroidism and ophthalmopathy (dated by TCRdb to the late 2010s). Regarding the study in general: Peripheral blood samples were taken at initial diagnosis, before any treatment was given. The study also compared thyroid tissue and blood T-cell repertoires from five or six Graves' hyperthyroidism patients. The 100 discovery patients were randomly divided into training and test sets at a 7:3 ratio. To identify TCR V-J signatures that set the groups apart, the researchers used a discovery cohort of about a hundred patients, made up of 40 to 45 with Graves' ophthalmopathy and 55 to 65 with stable Graves' hyperthyroidism. An independent validation cohort of fewer than 20 hyperthyroidism patients and approximately 15 patients who later progressed to ophthalmopathy tested prospective prediction of ophthalmopathy. Once sampling was done, hyperthyroidism patients were given methimazole at a starting dose of 30 mg daily, whereas ophthalmopathy patients were given high-dose intravenous methylprednisolone. According to the paper, TCR Vbeta CDR3 sequencing was carried out on about 140 peripheral blood samples, which came from about 45 ophthalmopathy, 75 to 80 hyperthyroidism and approximately 17 progressor patients. Study-wide findings and limitations: In validation, the model predicted progression to ophthalmopathy a median of about 5.9 months before onset, with roughly 70% sensitivity and nearly 75% specificity. A 13 V-J signature model separated ophthalmopathy from stable hyperthyroidism, with nearly 90% sensitivity and 81.08% specificity in cross-validation and 80%/75% in testing. No statistical method was used to set the sample size in advance, and investigators knew the group allocation. Blood samples also contained most of the expanded thyroid clonotypes (frequency above 0.001), which suggests that blood repertoires may reflect thyroid immune responses.

Stable Graves' hyperthyroidism was defined as the absence of progression to ophthalmopathy over 18 months of follow-up. Hyperthyroidism patients were newly diagnosed, had a disease duration of under 2 months, and were aged 18 to 65 years. The study excluded patients with uncontrolled infections, other autoimmune diseases, pregnancy or lactation. Diagnoses relied on clinical symptoms, serum thyroxine and TRAb, thyroid ultrasound and orbital computed tomography. Ficoll-Paque density gradient centrifugation was used to isolate PBMCs from about 10 ml of fresh peripheral blood. Total RNA was extracted with Trizol reagent, and quality was checked on an Agilent 2100 Bioanalyzer. Details on this clonotype: Its target antigen remains unknown. Within one base of it there is no much larger clone, and no base qualities were kept.

The TCR beta CDR3 regions were amplified from RNA transcripts. The first round of RT-PCR for the TCR CDR3 was performed with the HTBI primer set and the Qiagen OneStep RT-PCR kit. The libraries were constructed in a second round of multiplex PCR and then size-selected and purified. Sequencing of the libraries was done on an Illumina HiSeq2000 using paired-end 100 bp reads. The published analysis was carried out like this. Raw data were processed with SOAPnuke, discarding reads with adapters, uncalled bases, mean Phred below 15, or no exact constant-primer or identifier match. COPE v1.2.5 was used to merge the high-quality paired reads, and each unique nucleotide sequence was defined as a clonotype. MiTCR v1.1 was used to align clonotypes to the IMGT TRBV, TRBD and TRBJ reference segments. Only V-J combinations with frequency above 0.0001, covering about 99% of repertoires, were analysed. The TCS score was defined as F50 (clonal expansion) divided by E x V (chaos), with BLOSUM62-based TCRdist calculated between CDR3 peptides within each V-J. Welch's t-statistics and random forest reduced several hundred V-J features to 13, which were used in a naive Bayes classifier (R e1071). Using fastp trimming at Q25 and MiXCR clonotype assembly, TCRdb reanalyzed the public sequencing data and kept in-frame beta chains. Records with the same CDR3 protein are collapsed into one entry carrying the most frequent genes and DNA. These V and J calls originate from TCRdb's pipeline instead of the authors' own analysis. The sample table shows around 290,000 distinct CDR3 sequences, and around 15% are seen once. Clones ranked in the top ten supply approximately 7.9% of the sample.

The CDR3 holds 16 amino acids from the cysteine to the phenylalanine. Solely the CDR3 DNA is kept, with 48 bases framed from the first base. Germline trimming amounts to 6 bases on V and 0 bases on J, with 10 as the count of junction bases outside the gene matches. From the germline V gene (reference sequence), CDR1 is DFQATT and CDR2 is SNEGSKA. The sequencing input was blood. The receptor comes from a woman in her forties with Graves' hyperthyroidism. The chain is encoded by TRBV20-1 joined to TRBJ2-7; TRBD2 agrees with 11 junctional bases. The DNA reads as follows: TGCAGTGCCCCCAGTGCTAGCGGGAGGAACTCCTACGAGCAGTACTTC. This yields the protein CSAPSASGRNSYEQYF.